These 20 T cell receptor beta chains were sequenced from one sample in a study of shared clonotypes between healthy human individuals (dated by TCRdb to 2020 to 2022). Library prep was done by the immunoSEQ multiplex PCR assay. The table was pulled from immuneACCESS by TCRdb, which kept in-frame rearrangements only. Such tables lose some clones; where checked, under half of the loss comes from unresolved V genes, and the rest has no known cause. The sample data list about 2.3 million clones, and roughly 93% of these were observed just once. The ten largest clonotypes hold approximately 0.4% of the sample. Material for sequencing was naive CD4+ T cells from PBMCs. This sample's cell subset or site label indicates: CD45RA+ positively selected. The receptors derive from a man in his late teens or twenties in good health. Some clones in this sample may be carry-over from other donors' samples.

The V and J genes are TRBV6-1 and TRBJ2-5; D is ambiguous. The length of the CDR3 is 14 residues. V gave up 5 bases and J gave up 0 bases, with 10 bases separating them. In germline, CDR1 is MNHNS, CDR2 SASEGT. In nucleotides, the CDR3 is TGTGCCAGCAGTCTTGAGCGTTACCAAGAGACCCAGTACTTC. Translating gives CASSLERYQETQYF.

Remarks on this clone: Additional DNA sequences in this sample encode the identical CDR3. The chain links TRBV7-2 to TRBJ1-5; D remains unclear. Germline lookup yields CDR1 SGHTA and CDR2 FQGNSA. This CDR3 contains 13 residues. Trimming removed 0 bases at V and 5 bases at J, with 5 bases between. Here the CDR3 reads CASSLARDQPQHF. CDR3 coding DNA: TGTGCCAGCAGCTTAGCGCGGGATCAGCCCCAGCATTTT.

V gene TRBV28 combines with J gene TRBJ2-7, with a weak D call TRBD2 (6 bases). V lost 9 bases and J lost 4, with 16 bases in between. CDR3 length: 13 amino acids. The V gene's germline CDR1 is MDHEN and CDR2 SYDVKM. The CDR3 region has the DNA TGTGCCAGTTGGGGGGACCCGTCTTACGAGCAGTACTTC. Translated, it gives CASWGDPSYEQYF.

This chain joins TRBV10-3 and TRBJ2-5; 14 nucleotides line up with TRBD2. The J call may be incorrect, as the DNA end agrees better with TRBJ2-7. Germline V gives CDR1 ENHRY, CDR2 SYGVKD. The CDR3 is 19 amino acids. CDR3 amino acids: CAISGRQGGTSGSLDEQYF. The CDR3 DNA is TGTGCCATCAGTGGCCGACAGGGAGGGACTAGCGGGAGTCTGGACGAGCAGTACTTC.

V is TRBV5-1 and J is TRBJ2-2; D might be TRBD1 (6 bases). V lost 4 bases to trimming and J lost 4 bases, with 14 bases between them. The CDR3 is 15 residues long. Germline V gene lookup returns CDR1 SGHRS and CDR2 YFSETQ. The CDR3 DNA reads as TGCGCCAGCAGCCCCGTGGGGGCGGTCACCGGGGAGCTGTTTTTT. Translation: CASSPVGAVTGELFF.

The gene calls are TRBV6-5 and TRBJ2-7; 8 bases line up with TRBD2. V lost 2 bases, J lost 6 bases, and 12 bases stayed unmatched. CDR3 size: 16 residues. CDR1 and CDR2 from the germline V gene are MNHEY and SVGAGI. Written as DNA, the CDR3 is TGTGCCAGCAGTTACGATCTAGCCGGGGGGGTTGCCGAGCAGTACTTC. Translated: CASSYDLAGGVAEQYF.

The rearrangement uses TRBV9 and TRBJ1-5; D is possibly TRBD1 (6 bases). Germline V gives CDR1 SGDLS, CDR2 YYNGEE. Trimming took off 4 bases at V and 6 bases at J, with 11 bases between the two ends. CDR3 size: 13 residues. Written as DNA, the CDR3 is TGTGCCAGCAGCAATACAGGGTTTCAGCCCCAGCATTTT. Protein sequence: CASSNTGFQPQHF.

The CDR3 sequence is CASSVEGEFYNEQFF. For the CDR3, the DNA is TGTGCCAGCAGCGTTGAGGGAGAGTTCTACAATGAGCAGTTCTTC. The J gene is TRBJ2-1, the V gene TRBV9, with D tentatively TRBD2 (5 bases). This CDR3 comprises 15 residues. The V and J ends lost 2 bases and 3 bases respectively, with 12 bases between them. Germline-derived CDR1 and CDR2 are SGDLS and YYNGEE.

The rearrangement links TRBV11-2 to TRBJ1-1, with D possibly TRBD1 on 5 matching bases. Germline loops: CDR1 SGHAT, CDR2 FQNNGV. Trimming left V 4 bases short and J 5 bases short, with 14 bases between. The CDR3 contains 14 residues. The CDR3 is CASSSATGGTEAFF. CDR3 nucleotides: TGTGCCAGCAGCTCCGCGACTGGGGGGACTGAAGCTTTCTTT. Complete variable domain (other parts from reference TRBV11-2 and TRBJ1-1): EAGVAQSPRYKIIEKRQSVAFWCNPISGHATLYWYQQILGQGPKLLIQFQNNGVVDDSQLPKDRFSAERLKGVDSTLKIQPAKLEDSAVYLCASSSATGGTEAFFGQGTRLTVV.

This chain connects TRBV18 to TRBJ2-7, with no clear D. The ends were cut back, 3 bases at V and 5 bases at J, with 8 bases in the middle. This CDR3 spans 12 amino acids. Germline V lookup: CDR1 KGHSH, CDR2 LQKENI. CDR3 sequence: CASSPGADEQYF. The CDR3 coding sequence is TGTGCCAGCTCACCTGGTGCGGACGAGCAGTACTTC.

The chain joins TRBV25-1 to TRBJ2-5, with D unclear. V dropped 3 bases and J dropped 5 bases, with 16 bases sitting between them. The V gene's germline CDR1 is MGHDK and CDR2 SYGVNS. The CDR3 runs 15 residues. CDR3 sequence reads: CASSDVGPTRETQYF. For the CDR3, the DNA is TGTGCCAGCAGTGATGTAGGGCCAACGCGGGAGACCCAGTACTTC.

This chain joins TRBV7-3 and TRBJ2-2; D is ambiguous. The germline V gene encodes CDR1 SGHTA and CDR2 FQGTGA. Between the trimmed V and J ends, which lost 0 bases and 1 base, there was a span of 3 bases. This CDR3 has 14 residues. The CDR3 nucleotides are TGTGCCAGCAGCTTAACGCAGAACACCGGGGAGCTGTTTTTT. Its translation is CASSLTQNTGELFF.

The chain couples TRBV18 to TRBJ2-7; TRBD2 matches at 10 bases. This CDR3 is built from 15 residues. From germline, CDR1 is KGHSH and CDR2 LQKENI. V lost 2 bases and J lost 6; bases outside the gene matches: 7. This CDR3 is CASSPWSGRAPEQYF. For the CDR3, the DNA is TGTGCCAGCTCACCATGGAGCGGGAGGGCCCCCGAGCAGTACTTC.

In the case of this clone: The same CDR3 is also encoded by other DNA sequences in this sample. This chain links TRBV28 with TRBJ2-7, with D unresolved. This CDR3 spans 14 amino acids. Germline CDR1 MDHEN, CDR2 SYDVKM. V lost 2 bases, J lost 5 bases, and 13 bases lay in between. The CDR3 coding sequence is TGTGCCAGCAGTTTAGGGCAAGCCCCCCACGAGCAGTACTTC. This sequence encodes CASSLGQAPHEQYF.

The count of this clone is one. This CDR3 is CASSQDTGTGANVLTF. The CDR3 DNA follows: TGTGCCAGCAGCCAAGATACGGGTACTGGGGCCAACGTCCTGACTTTC. The chain couples TRBV4-2 to TRBJ2-6; D uncertain. Germline assignment: CDR1 LGHNA and CDR2 YNFKEQ. The ends were cut back, 0 bases at V and 2 bases at J, with 8 bases in the middle. The CDR3 length is 16 residues.

The chain links TRBV28 to TRBJ1-4; D is possibly TRBD1 (6 bases). V was cut by 4 bases and J by 4 bases, with 10 bases left in between. The CDR3 sequence is 14 residues long. Germline-derived CDR1 and CDR2 are MDHEN and SYDVKM. CDR3 amino acids: CASSSSGVNEKLFF. Written as DNA, the CDR3 is TGTGCCAGCAGTTCTTCAGGGGTTAATGAAAAACTGTTTTTT.

This chain joins TRBV4-1 and TRBJ2-7; 14 positions agree with TRBD2. The CDR3 has 19 residues. Germline CDR1 is MGHRA and CDR2 is YSYEKL. V was pared by 0 bases and J by 7 bases, with 14 bases of the junction left unmatched. This chain's CDR3 is CASSQDPRLAGGPREEQYF. CDR3 coding DNA: TGCGCCAGCAGCCAAGATCCGAGACTAGCGGGAGGGCCGAGGGAGGAGCAGTACTTC.

The V call is TRBV29-1, the J call TRBJ2-7; TRBD1 matches at 8 bases. The V gene end was trimmed by 4 bases and the J gene end by 3 bases; junction bases not matched to a gene: 11. CDR3 length: 15 residues. Germline CDR1 is SQVTM and CDR2 is ANQGSEA. In DNA, the CDR3 is TGCAGCGTTGGGAAACAGGGACAGGCCCTCTACGAGCAGTACTTC. It encodes CSVGKQGQALYEQYF.

V gene TRBV6-1 combines with J gene TRBJ2-7, with D possibly TRBD2 on 6 matching bases. V gave up 7 bases and J gave up 0 bases, with 16 bases separating them. The CDR3 spans 15 residues. Germline lookup yields CDR1 MNHNS and CDR2 SASEGT. The CDR3, as DNA: TGTGCCAGCACCACCGGGGGATTGGGCTCCTACGAGCAGTACTTC. It is translated as CASTTGGLGSYEQYF.

Here the CDR3 reads CASTGRDRGPTEQYF. The CDR3 coding sequence is TGCGCCAGCACAGGTCGGGACAGGGGCCCAACCGAGCAGTACTTC. The chain uses TRBV5-1 and TRBJ2-7; 10 positions match TRBD1. In germline, CDR1 is SGHRS, CDR2 YFSETQ. This CDR3 comprises 15 residues. The junction had 12 bases not matched to a gene; V was cut back by 6 bases and J by 6 bases.